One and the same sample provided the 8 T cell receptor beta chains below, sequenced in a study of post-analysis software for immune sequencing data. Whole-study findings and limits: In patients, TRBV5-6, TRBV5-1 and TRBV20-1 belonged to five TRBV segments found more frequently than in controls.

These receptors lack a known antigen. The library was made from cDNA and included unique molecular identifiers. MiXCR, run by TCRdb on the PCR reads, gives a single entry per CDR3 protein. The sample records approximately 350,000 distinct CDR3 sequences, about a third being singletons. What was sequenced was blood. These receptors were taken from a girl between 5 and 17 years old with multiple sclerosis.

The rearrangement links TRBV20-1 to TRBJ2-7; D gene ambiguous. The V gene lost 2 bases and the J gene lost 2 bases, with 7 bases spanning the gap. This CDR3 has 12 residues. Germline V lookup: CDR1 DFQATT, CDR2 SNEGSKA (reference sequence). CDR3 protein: CSARFSTYEQYF. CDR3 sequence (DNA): TGCAGTGCTAGATTCAGTACCTACGAGCAGTACTTC.

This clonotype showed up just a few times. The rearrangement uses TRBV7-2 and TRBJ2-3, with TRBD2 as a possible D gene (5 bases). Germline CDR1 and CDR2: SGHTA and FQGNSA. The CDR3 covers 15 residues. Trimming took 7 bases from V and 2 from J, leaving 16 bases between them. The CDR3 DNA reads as TGTGCCAGCACCTATGTTCCGGGGAACACAGATACGCAGTATTTT. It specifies CASTYVPGNTDTQYF.

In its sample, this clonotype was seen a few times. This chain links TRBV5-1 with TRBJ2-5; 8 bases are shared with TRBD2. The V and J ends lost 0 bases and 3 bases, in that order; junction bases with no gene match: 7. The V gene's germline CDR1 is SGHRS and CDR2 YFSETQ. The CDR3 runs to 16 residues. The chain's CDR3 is CASSLEAGGREETQYF. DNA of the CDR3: TGCGCCAGCAGCTTGGAGGCGGGGGGCCGAGAAGAGACCCAGTACTTC.

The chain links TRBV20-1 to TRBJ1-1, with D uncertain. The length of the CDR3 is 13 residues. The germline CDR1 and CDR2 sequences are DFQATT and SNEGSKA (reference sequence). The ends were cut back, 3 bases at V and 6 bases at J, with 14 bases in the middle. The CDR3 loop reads CSASKTIYAEAFF. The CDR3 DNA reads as TGCAGTGCTAGCAAGACAATATATGCTGAAGCTTTCTTT.

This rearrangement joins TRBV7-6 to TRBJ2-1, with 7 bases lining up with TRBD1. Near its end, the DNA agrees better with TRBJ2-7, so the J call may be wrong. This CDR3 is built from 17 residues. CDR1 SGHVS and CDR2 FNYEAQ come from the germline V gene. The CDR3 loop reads CASSFESGGPTDNEQYF. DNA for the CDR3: TGTGCCAGCAGCTTCGAATCAGGGGGTCCTACCGACAATGAGCAGTACTTC.

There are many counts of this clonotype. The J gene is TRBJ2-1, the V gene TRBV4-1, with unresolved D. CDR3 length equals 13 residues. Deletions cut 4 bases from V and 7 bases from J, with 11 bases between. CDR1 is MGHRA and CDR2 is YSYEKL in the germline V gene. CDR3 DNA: TGCGCCAGCAGCCCCACTAACGGGAATGAGCAGTTCTTC. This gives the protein CASSPTNGNEQFF.

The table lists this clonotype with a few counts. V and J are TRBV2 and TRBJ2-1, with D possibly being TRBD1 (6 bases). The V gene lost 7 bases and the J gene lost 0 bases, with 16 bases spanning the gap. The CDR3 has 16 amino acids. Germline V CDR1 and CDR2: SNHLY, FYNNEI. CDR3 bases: TGTGCCAGCACGACGAATACAGGGATCTCCTACAATGAGCAGTTCTTC. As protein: CASTTNTGISYNEQFF.

DNA of the CDR3: TGTGCCAGCAGCCCCGTGCCTAGCGGGGGGGGTGAGCAGTTCTTC. Protein sequence: CASSPVPSGGGEQFF. V is TRBV11-2 and J is TRBJ2-1; 12 bases are a match to TRBD2. V was pared by 5 bases and J by 9 bases, with 8 bases of the junction left unmatched. Germline CDR1 and CDR2: SGHAT and FQNNGV. CDR3 size: 15 residues.